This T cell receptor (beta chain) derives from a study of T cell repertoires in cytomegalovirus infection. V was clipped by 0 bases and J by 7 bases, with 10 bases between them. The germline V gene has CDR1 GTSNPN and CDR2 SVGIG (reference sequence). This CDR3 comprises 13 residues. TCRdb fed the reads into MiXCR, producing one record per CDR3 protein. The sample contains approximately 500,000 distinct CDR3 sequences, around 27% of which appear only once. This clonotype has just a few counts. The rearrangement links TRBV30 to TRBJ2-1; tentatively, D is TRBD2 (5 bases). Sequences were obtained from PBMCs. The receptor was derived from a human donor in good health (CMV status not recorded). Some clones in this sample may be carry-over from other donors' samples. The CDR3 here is CAWSVPGKNEQFF. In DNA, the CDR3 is TGTGCCTGGAGTGTCCCGGGGAAAAATGAGCAGTTCTTC. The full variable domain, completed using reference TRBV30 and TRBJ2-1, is SQTIHQWPATLVQPVGSPLSLECTVEGTSNPNLYWYRQAAGRGLQLLFYSVGIGQISSEVPQNLSASRPQDRQFILSSKKLLLSDSGFYLCAWSVPGKNEQFFGPGTRLTVL.